The next 2 T cell receptor beta chains were all read from a single sample in a study of vaccination effects on CD4 cells after COVID-19 (dated by TCRdb to the early 2020s). Library creation used the immunoSEQ multiplex PCR assay. What TCRdb holds here is the immuneACCESS table cut down to in-frame rearrangements. Part of the clones is not present; checked against another copy, under half of the missing clones reflect an unresolved V gene, and the others are unexplained. The sample records 50,000 to 60,000 clones, roughly 76% of which are singletons. In total, the top ten clones hold around 17% of the sample. Antigen specificity for these receptors is unknown. To identify antigen-specific CD4+ T cell clonotypes by their expansion, the ViraFEST assay first stimulated PBMC with viral peptide pools and then applied TCR sequencing. After around eleven days of culture, CD4+ T cells were isolated with the EasySep CD4+ T cell isolation kit. Healthy vaccine recipients had no prior SARS-CoV-2 infection, confirmed by negative nucleocapsid antibodies before and after vaccination.

This specimen consisted of CD4+ T cells from PBMCs cultured with SARS-CoV-2 spike peptides, obtained before COVID-19 vaccination. Read against the paper, the sample's cell subset or site label means: SARS-CoV-2 spike overlapping peptide pool stimulation. Source of these receptors: a human donor who received a COVID-19 vaccine.

This chain links TRBV6-6 with TRBJ2-2, with a weak D call TRBD2 (6 bases). CDR1 and CDR2 (germline): MNHNY, SVGAGI (reference sequence). V gave up 5 bases and J gave up 6 bases, with 19 bases separating them. The CDR3 totals 16 residues. This chain's CDR3 is CASSRSGLSYAGELFF. The CDR3, as DNA: TGTGCCAGCAGTCGATCGGGACTCTCTTACGCCGGGGAGCTGTTTTTT.

V gene TRBV13 combines with J gene TRBJ2-5; D gene uncertain. This CDR3 is 17 amino acids long. V was shortened by 3 bases and J by 2 bases, with 19 bases between the two germline ends. Germline-derived CDR1 and CDR2 are PRHDT and FYEKMQ (reference sequence). The CDR3 region has the DNA TGTGCCAGCAGCTTGGGCTTCTCATGGACGAAGCAAGAGACCCAGTACTTC. This encodes CASSLGFSWTKQETQYF.